Each of the 13 T cell receptor beta chains below was sequenced from the same sample in a study of response to subunit inactivated influenza vaccine. Using its own MiXCR run on the RT-PCR reads, TCRdb lists one record per CDR3 protein. The table lists 600,000 to 850,000 distinct CDR3 sequences, 14% of them singletons, with less than 8.5% in the top ten. Sequencing was performed on PBMCs from blood, taken roughly 15 days before vaccination. Source of these receptors: a man aged 45 to 65 who received an inactivated influenza vaccine.

This clonotype was seen more than once but under ten times. V and J are TRBV18 and TRBJ2-7; TRBD1 is a possible D gene (6 bases). Trimming left V 0 bases short and J 7 bases short, with 16 bases between. The CDR3 loop spans 15 amino acids. CDR1 and CDR2 from the germline V gene are KGHSH and LQKENI. DNA of the CDR3: TGTGCCAGCTCACCACCCCACCCAGGGGCCACTGAGCAGTACTTC. As protein: CASSPPHPGATEQYF.

This chain connects TRBV7-9 to TRBJ2-1, with TRBD1 matching 8 bases. There are 12 residues in the CDR3. Germline-derived CDR1 and CDR2 are SEHNR and FQNEAQ (reference sequence). The V segment lost 2 bases and the J segment 14 bases; nucleotides outside the gene matches: 5. In DNA form, the CDR3 reads TGTGCCAGCAGCTTACTAGGACAGGGCGAGTTCTTC. Protein: CASSLLGQGEFF.

The chain is built from TRBV29-1 and TRBJ2-1, with D possibly being TRBD1 or TRBD2 (7 bases each). CDR3 length: 14 residues. The germline V gene encodes CDR1 SQVTM and CDR2 ANQGSEA. V lost 0 bases, J lost 8 bases, and 14 bases lay in between. CDR3 residues: CSVEEGGGPDEQFF. CDR3 coding DNA: TGCAGCGTTGAAGAGGGAGGGGGCCCAGATGAGCAGTTCTTC.

This clonotype was observed a handful of times. The chain uses TRBV12-3 or TRBV12-4 and TRBJ1-2, with D possibly matching TRBD1 (5 bases). The CDR3 totals 13 residues. Trimming took 6 bases from V and 2 from J, leaving 10 bases between them. CDR3 loop: CASRQGGNYGYTF. The CDR3 DNA is TGTGCCAGCAGGCAGGGTGGGAACTATGGCTACACCTTC.

This clonotype has just a few counts. The chain links TRBV6-6 to TRBJ1-1, with TRBD1 matching over 10 bases. V lost 3 bases and J lost 6; bases outside the gene matches: 1. There are 13 residues in the CDR3. CDR1 is MNHNY and CDR2 is SVGAGI in the germline V gene (reference sequence). This CDR3 reads CASSYGTGAEAFF. For the CDR3, the DNA is TGTGCCAGCAGTTATGGGACAGGGGCTGAAGCTTTCTTT.

This clonotype was recorded a few times. This sequence joins TRBV20-1 and TRBJ2-3; 11 bases align to TRBD2. This CDR3 is built from 16 residues. The junction had 6 bases not matched to a gene; V was cut back by 1 base and J by 3 bases. Germline lookup yields CDR1 DFQATT and CDR2 SNEGSKA (reference sequence). The CDR3 DNA reads as TGCAGTGCTAGAGCACTAGCGGGGGCTCTAACAGATACGCAGTATTTT. Translation: CSARALAGALTDTQYF.

The V call is TRBV4-2, the J call TRBJ2-4; possible D gene TRBD2, 7 bases. The CDR3 length is 13 residues. V gave up 6 bases and J gave up 16 bases, with 22 bases separating them. CDR1 is LGHNA, CDR2 YNFKEQ, per germline. CDR3 bases: TGTGCCAGCAGTGGGTTTCGGGGGGCGGTAATCTACTTC. Translation: CASSGFRGAVIYF.

The chain couples TRBV28 to TRBJ2-3; TRBD1 aligns across 7 bases. Germline V gene data show CDR1 as MDHEN and CDR2 as SYDVKM. V lost 5 bases to trimming and J lost 4 bases; unmatched junction nucleotides: 9. This CDR3 has 15 amino acids. CDR3 residues: CASSGPGQNADTQYF. The CDR3, as DNA: TGTGCCAGCAGTGGACCGGGACAGAACGCAGATACGCAGTATTTT.

This clonotype was seen many times. The CDR3 DNA reads as TGTGCCAGCACCCGGGGCTACAATGAGCAGTTCTTC. Amino acid sequence: CASTRGYNEQFF. The chain joins TRBV12-3 or TRBV12-4 to TRBJ2-1, with D perhaps matching TRBD2 (5 bases). Between the trimmed V and J ends, which lost 7 bases and 3 bases, there was a span of 7 bases. The length of the CDR3 is 12 residues.

The rearrangement joins TRBV4-2 to TRBJ2-4; D remains ambiguous. CDR1 and CDR2 (germline): LGHNA, YNFKEQ. This CDR3 spans 14 amino acids. Trimming pared 4 bases from V and 4 bases from J, leaving 11 bases between. The CDR3 region is CASSPQENKNIQYF. The CDR3 nucleotides read TGTGCCAGCAGCCCTCAGGAAAATAAAAACATTCAGTACTTC.

This clonotype was observed a handful of times. The chain has TRBV20-1 and TRBJ2-5, with no clear D. Germline CDR1 and CDR2: DFQATT and SNEGSKA (reference sequence). CDR3 size: 11 residues. Trimming shortened V by 5 bases and J by 5 bases, and 9 bases separated the two germline ends. DNA of the CDR3: TGCAGTGCTGGTTTTCGGGAGACCCAGTACTTC. This codes for CSAGFRETQYF.

The chain employs TRBV28 and TRBJ2-7, with TRBD1 matching 9 bases. Trimming at V came to 6 bases and at J to 3 bases, leaving 6 bases not matched to a gene. The length of the CDR3 is 14 residues. Germline values: CDR1 MDHEN, CDR2 SYDVKM. The CDR3 nucleotides read TGTGCCAGCAGAGGGGACAGGGTGATCTACGAGCAGTACTTC. Its translation is CASRGDRVIYEQYF. Looking up the rest from reference TRBV28 and TRBJ2-7 gives the full variable domain: DVKVTQSSRYLVKRTGEKVFLECVQDMDHENMFWYRQDPGLGLRLIYFSYDVKMKEKGDIPEGYSVSREKKERFSLILESASTNQTSMYLCASRGDRVIYEQYFGPGTRLTVT.

The chain joins TRBV28 to TRBJ2-3, with D possibly matching TRBD1 (6 bases). Germline V gives CDR1 MDHEN, CDR2 SYDVKM. V lost 3 bases and J lost 4, with 11 bases in between. This CDR3 has 14 residues. The CDR3 DNA follows: TGTGCCAGCAGTTTTTCAGGGGCCCCAGATACGCAGTATTTT. This translates into CASSFSGAPDTQYF.